Listed below are T cell receptor beta chains from one sample, sequenced in a study of T-cell memory formation after mild COVID-19. TCRdb passed the 5' RACE reads through MiXCR, listing each CDR3 protein once. Among about 290,000 distinct CDR3 sequences listed, around a sixth were seen once. Sequencing was performed on PBMCs or a T cell subset sorted from them (not recorded which). The receptors derive from a man between 18 and 29 years old who had mild COVID-19 (a few samples of this study predate the infection). Cell type and time point are not known. Both conserved end residues are part of each CDR3. The D gene is left open where the match is weak. Size is omitted from some rows. Given values are once, few, many or a class for expanded clones.

j_call d_call clone_size v_call cdr3_aa cdr3_nt
TRBJ2-2 . many TRBV7-3 CASSLHPGDTGELFF TGTGCCAGCAGCCTTCACCCAGGGGACACCGGGGAGCTGTTTTTT
TRBJ2-5 TRBD1 . TRBV15 CATSRTGGQETQYF TGTGCCACCAGCAGGACAGGGGGACAAGAGACCCAGTACTTC
TRBJ2-1 . many TRBV20-1 CSARPREISYNEQFF TGCAGTGCTAGGCCCAGGGAAATTTCCTACAATGAGCAGTTCTTC
TRBJ1-1 TRBD1 . TRBV28 CASSRLTGSATEAFF TGTGCCAGCAGTCGACTGACAGGGTCGGCCACTGAAGCTTTCTTT
TRBJ1-1 . once TRBV5-1 CASSSVGPTMNTEAFF TGCGCCAGCAGCTCCGTGGGCCCCACGATGAACACTGAAGCTTTCTTT
TRBJ1-1 . few TRBV29-1 CSVDQGPTEAFF TGCAGCGTTGATCAGGGTCCCACTGAAGCTTTCTTT
TRBJ2-1 TRBD2 . TRBV4-1 CASSQDYGGNEQFF TGCGCCAGCAGCCAAGATTACGGGGGGAATGAGCAGTTCTTC
TRBJ2-1 TRBD2 few TRBV9 CASSSWGGDLGDEQFF TGTGCCAGCAGCTCTTGGGGAGGGGACTTAGGGGATGAGCAGTTCTTC
TRBJ2-3 TRBD1 few TRBV7-2 CASSSGQGDDTQYF TGTGCCAGCAGCTCAGGACAGGGGGACGATACGCAGTATTTT
TRBJ1-2 . few TRBV7-6 CASSPQDGFYGYTF TGTGCCAGCAGCCCGCAGGACGGGTTCTATGGCTACACCTTC
TRBJ1-5 . . TRBV29-1 CSVAINSNQPQHF TGCAGCGTTGCTATAAATAGCAATCAGCCCCAGCATTTT
TRBJ1-1 TRBD1 few TRBV7-2 CASSSGGGYEAFF TGTGCCAGCAGCTCAGGGGGAGGTTATGAAGCTTTCTTT
TRBJ1-5 . few TRBV10-3 CAISESAPGAQHF TGTGCCATCAGTGAGTCGGCCCCAGGGGCCCAGCATTTT
TRBJ1-5 . many TRBV2 CASKPDGLQPQHF TGTGCCAGCAAACCAGATGGGCTTCAGCCCCAGCATTTT
TRBJ1-1 . few TRBV5-6 CASSFSEGTEAFF TGTGCCAGCAGCTTTTCTGAAGGCACTGAAGCTTTCTTT
TRBJ2-5 TRBD2 few TRBV7-2 CASSPPGLAGGPKETQYF TGTGCCAGCAGCCCCCCGGGACTAGCGGGGGGGCCGAAGGAGACCCAGTACTTC
TRBJ2-5 . . TRBV20-1 CSSTSQETQYF TGCAGCTCGACGTCGCAAGAGACCCAGTACTTC
TRBJ1-2 TRBD1 . TRBV28 CASSGTGDNYGYTF TGTGCCAGCAGTGGGACAGGGGACAACTATGGCTACACCTTC
TRBJ2-3 . . TRBV4-1 CASSLADSWGRTDTQYF TGCGCCAGCAGCCTCGCAGATTCGTGGGGTCGCACAGATACGCAGTATTTT
TRBJ2-5 . . TRBV5-1 CASSLDGAPQETQYF TGCGCCAGCAGCCTGGACGGGGCTCCCCAAGAGACCCAGTACTTC
TRBJ2-5 . many TRBV12-3/TRBV12-4 CASSFGQKETQYF TGTGCCAGCAGTTTCGGTCAGAAAGAGACCCAGTACTTC
TRBJ2-3 . few TRBV7-6 CASSLERADTQYF TGTGCCAGCAGCTTAGAGAGGGCAGATACGCAGTATTTT
TRBJ1-2 . . TRBV10-3 CAISAGDYGYTF TGTGCCATCAGTGCCGGGGACTATGGCTACACCTTC
TRBJ2-5 TRBD1 . TRBV5-5 CASTWGQGVLETQYF TGTGCCAGCACCTGGGGACAGGGGGTTTTGGAGACCCAGTACTTC
TRBJ2-2 . . TRBV5-4 CASSFKTGTHTGELFF TGTGCCAGCAGCTTTAAGACCGGGACACACACCGGGGAGCTGTTTTTT
TRBJ2-5 . . TRBV7-9 CASSPQMGRQETQYF TGTGCCAGCAGCCCGCAGATGGGTCGGCAAGAGACCCAGTACTTC
TRBJ2-1 . few TRBV10-3 CAVSGVGEQFF TGTGCCGTGTCAGGGGTCGGGGAGCAGTTCTTC
TRBJ2-1 TRBD2 . TRBV7-9 CASSVAGGPESEQFF TGTGCCAGCAGCGTCGCGGGGGGGCCCGAATCGGAGCAGTTCTTC
TRBJ1-1 . few TRBV2 CASSEEGSQAFF TGTGCCAGCAGTGAGGAGGGGTCACAAGCTTTCTTT
TRBJ1-6 . . TRBV7-2 CASSLAPGSRPLHF TGTGCCAGCAGCTTAGCTCCAGGGTCCAGGCCCCTCCACTTT
TRBJ1-5 . . TRBV9 CASSVVPGRNQPQHF TGTGCCAGCAGCGTAGTCCCCGGACGCAATCAGCCCCAGCATTTT
TRBJ2-2 TRBD2 few TRBV12-3/TRBV12-4 CASSFFSGGASGELFF TGTGCCAGCAGTTTTTTTAGCGGGGGGGCGTCCGGGGAGCTGTTTTTT
TRBJ2-6 TRBD2 . TRBV13 CASKGRWDYRGSGANVLTF TGTGCCAGCAAAGGAAGATGGGACTATCGGGGCTCTGGGGCCAACGTCCTGACTTTC
TRBJ2-2 . . TRBV28 CASTQRNTGELFF TGTGCCAGCACCCAACGCAACACCGGGGAGCTGTTTTTT
TRBJ1-2 TRBD1 . TRBV5-1 CASRGTAQVFGYTF TGCGCCAGTAGGGGGACAGCCCAAGTATTCGGCTACACCTTC